A single sample gave rise to the 28 T cell receptor beta chains below, sequenced in a study of shared clonotypes between healthy human individuals. Assay: immunoSEQ multiplex PCR; the TCRdb copy retains only in-frame clones and omits some. The sample includes more than 2,000,000 clones, approximately 94% of them seen just once. Sequenced material: naive CD4+ T cells sorted from blood. Subset here: CD45RA+ positively selected. The receptors stem from a man between 18 and 29 years old in good health.

The V and J genes are TRBV10-3 and TRBJ1-3, with D perhaps TRBD1 (5 bases). This CDR3 has 17 amino acids. From germline, CDR1 is ENHRY and CDR2 SYGVKD. Trimming shortened V by 0 bases and J by 4 bases, and 16 bases separated the two germline ends. The CDR3 coding sequence is TGTGCCATCAGTGAGTCTGGAGCGGGGACGGGGGGAAACACCATATATTTT. This gives the protein CAISESGAGTGGNTIYF.

This clone was recorded once. The chain recombines TRBV30 with TRBJ2-5; no reliable D call. Germline V gene data show CDR1 as GTSNPN and CDR2 as SVGIG (reference sequence). This CDR3 contains 12 residues. V was cut by 3 bases and J by 5 bases, with 10 bases left in between. The CDR3 region has the DNA TGTGCCTGGAGATCCCCCGGGGAGACCCAGTACTTC. Protein: CAWRSPGETQYF. The full variable domain, its missing parts supplied by reference TRBV30 and TRBJ2-5, is SQTIHQWPATLVQPVGSPLSLECTVEGTSNPNLYWYRQAAGRGLQLLFYSVGIGQISSEVPQNLSASRPQDRQFILSSKKLLLSDSGFYLCAWRSPGETQYFGPGTRLLVL.

This rearrangement joins TRBV5-4 to TRBJ1-1; tentative D call: TRBD1 (5 bases). Looked up from germline, CDR1 is SGHNT and CDR2 is YYREEE (reference sequence). The CDR3 is 14 amino acids. Trimming cost V 6 bases and J 1 base, with 13 bases left between them. DNA for the CDR3: TGTGCCAGCACTCCCGGGGCGCCGAACACTGAAGCTTTCTTT. Its translation: CASTPGAPNTEAFF.

This chain uses TRBV11-2 with TRBJ1-5; D uncertain. This CDR3 spans 15 amino acids. The germline CDR1 and CDR2 sequences are SGHAT and FQNNGV. V lost 4 bases, J lost 0 bases, and 10 bases lay in between. Here the CDR3 reads CASSSDPASNQPQHF. Here the CDR3 DNA reads TGTGCCAGCAGCTCTGACCCGGCTAGCAATCAGCCCCAGCATTTT.

This chain connects TRBV29-1 to TRBJ1-1; possibly TRBD1 for D (6 bases). CDR1 and CDR2 from the germline V gene are SQVTM and ANQGSEA. This CDR3 is 12 amino acids long. V shed 2 bases and J shed 3 bases, with 7 bases lying between them. The chain's CDR3 is CSVERGDTEAFF. CDR3 nucleotides: TGCAGCGTTGAAAGGGGGGACACTGAAGCTTTCTTT. The full variable domain, rest sourced from reference TRBV29-1 and TRBJ1-1, is SAVISQKPSRDICQRGTSLTIQCQVDSQVTMMFWYRQQPGQSLTLIATANQGSEATYESGFVIDKFPISRPNLTFSTLTVSNMSPEDSSIYLCSVERGDTEAFFGQGTRLTVV.

This chain connects TRBV5-4 to TRBJ1-2; 9 bases fit TRBD1. V was clipped by 3 bases and J by 4 bases; unmatched bases: 4. This CDR3 has 14 amino acids. From germline, CDR1 is SGHNT and CDR2 YYREEE (reference sequence). CDR3 loop: CASSSGTGTYGYTF. CDR3 coding DNA: TGTGCCAGCAGCTCCGGGACAGGGACCTATGGCTACACCTTC.

V usage is TRBV18 and J usage is TRBJ1-3; D might be TRBD1 (6 bases). The germline gives CDR1 KGHSH, CDR2 LQKENI. The germline V and J ends were trimmed by 0 bases and 0 bases, with 15 bases remaining between them. The CDR3 covers 18 residues. CDR3 DNA sequence: TGTGCCAGCTCACCACCGTCTATGGGGGCTTACTCTGGAAACACCATATATTTT. This sequence encodes CASSPPSMGAYSGNTIYF.

The gene calls are TRBV10-1 and TRBJ2-1, with 13 positions matching TRBD2. Germline assignment: CDR1 WNHNN and CDR2 SYGVQD (reference sequence). J lost 2 bases, V lost 6 bases, and 4 bases had no gene match. The CDR3 is 16 residues long. The CDR3 DNA is TGCGCCAGCAGCGGGACTAGCGGGAAGACCTACAATGAGCAGTTCTTC. Translation: CASSGTSGKTYNEQFF.

This clone was detected only once. The gene calls are TRBV4-3 and TRBJ1-4, with 10 bases that match TRBD1. Germline CDR1 reads LGHNA; CDR2 reads YSLEER. J lost 4 bases, V lost 0 bases, and 5 bases had no gene match. This CDR3 comprises 17 residues. CDR3: CASSQDTGTGVNEKLFF. The CDR3, as DNA: TGCGCCAGCAGCCAAGATACCGGGACAGGGGTTAATGAAAAACTGTTTTTT.

The chain carries TRBV5-1 and TRBJ2-7; 9 bases line up with TRBD1. CDR1 is SGHRS and CDR2 is YFSETQ in the germline V gene. This CDR3 comprises 13 residues. V was pared by 5 bases and J by 3 bases, with 3 bases of the junction left unmatched. For the CDR3, the DNA is TGCGCCAGCAGGTCGACAGGGGGCTACGAGCAGTACTTC. Residues: CASRSTGGYEQYF.

J is TRBJ1-2 and V is TRBV18; D not resolved. The germline V and J ends were trimmed by 3 bases and 8 bases, with 16 bases remaining between them. This CDR3 is built from 14 residues. Germline V gene lookup returns CDR1 KGHSH and CDR2 LQKENI. The CDR3 protein is CASSPLGSLRGYTF. In DNA form, the CDR3 reads TGTGCCAGCTCACCCCTTGGGTCTTTGAGGGGCTACACCTTC.

This chain links TRBV7-9 with TRBJ2-7; no firm D call. Germline CDR1 SEHNR, CDR2 FQNEAQ (reference sequence). V was trimmed by 1 base and J by 7 bases, leaving 5 bases between them. The CDR3 contains 11 residues. The CDR3 region is CASSLVLEQYF. The CDR3 region has the DNA TGTGCCAGCAGCTTAGTATTAGAGCAGTACTTC.

This chain connects TRBV13 to TRBJ2-3, with D tentatively TRBD1 or TRBD2 (6 bases each). This CDR3 has 15 amino acids. Germline CDR1 reads PRHDT; CDR2 reads FYEKMQ (reference sequence). The V end was cut by 5 bases, the J end by 2 bases, with 14 bases between. As DNA, the CDR3 is TGTGCCAGCAGCCCCCGGACGGGGGCCACAGATACGCAGTATTTT. Translation: CASSPRTGATDTQYF. Filled out from reference TRBV13 and TRBJ2-3, the complete variable domain reads AAGVIQSPRHLIKEKRETATLKCYPIPRHDTVYWYQQGPGQDPQFLISFYEKMQSDKGSIPDRFSAQQFSDYHSELNMSSLELGDSALYFCASSPRTGATDTQYFGPGTRLTVL.

This clone occurred a few times. This chain joins TRBV10-2 and TRBJ1-6; D may be TRBD1 (5 bases). The CDR3 contains 13 residues. Germline V CDR1 and CDR2: WSHSY, SAAADI. Trimming cost V 4 bases and J 9 bases, with 10 bases left between them. CDR3 DNA: TGCGCCAGCAGTGCTCAGGGATTTTCACCCCTCCACTTT. Translating it yields CASSAQGFSPLHF.

The V gene is TRBV6-1, the J gene TRBJ1-5; D not resolved. Germline V gene data show CDR1 as MNHNS and CDR2 as SASEGT. V lost 7 bases to trimming and J lost 3 bases, with 13 bases between them. CDR3 length: 14 amino acids. CDR3 protein: CASTGTGYNQPQHF. CDR3 nucleotide sequence: TGTGCCAGCACCGGTACGGGCTACAATCAGCCCCAGCATTTT.

J is TRBJ2-7 and V is TRBV27; weak D call: TRBD1 (7 bases). The CDR3 runs to 14 residues. The V end lost 6 bases, the J end lost 3 bases, and 15 bases lay between the germline ends. Per the germline V gene, CDR1 is MNHEY and CDR2 is SMNVEV (reference sequence). CDR3 sequence reads: CASSQQGRNYEQYF. The CDR3 DNA sequence: TGTGCCAGCAGCCAACAGGGGAGGAACTACGAGCAGTACTTC.

The chain links TRBV5-1 to TRBJ1-1, with D hard to call. Germline lookup yields CDR1 SGHRS and CDR2 YFSETQ. This CDR3 has 13 amino acids. The ends were cut back, 4 bases at V and 5 bases at J, with 12 bases in the middle. The CDR3 is CASSAVVKTEAFF. DNA for the CDR3: TGCGCCAGCAGCGCCGTCGTCAAGACTGAAGCTTTCTTT.

This chain links TRBV5-6 with TRBJ2-2; TRBD2 is a possible D gene (6 bases). The CDR3 sequence is 15 residues long. CDR1 and CDR2 from the germline V gene are SGHDT and YYEEEE. Between the trimmed V and J ends, which lost 4 bases and 1 base, there was a span of 11 bases. The CDR3 DNA sequence: TGTGCCAGCAGCCCCGGGACTCTGAACACCGGGGAGCTGTTTTTT. Protein: CASSPGTLNTGELFF.

The rearrangement joins TRBV19 to TRBJ2-7; TRBD1 is a possible D gene (5 bases). V lost 4 bases and J 0 bases, leaving 13 bases between the germline ends. CDR1 is LNHDA and CDR2 is SQIVND in the germline V gene (reference sequence). The CDR3 is made up of 15 amino acids. CDR3 region: CASSSSDRSSYEQYF. The CDR3 bases are TGTGCCAGTAGTAGTAGTGACAGAAGCTCCTACGAGCAGTACTTC.

The rearrangement joins TRBV5-1 to TRBJ2-5; 13 bases map to TRBD2. Germline V CDR1 and CDR2: SGHRS, YFSETQ. J gave up 1 base and V 3 bases, and 9 bases lay outside the gene matches. CDR3 length: 18 residues. The CDR3 DNA sequence: TGCGCCAGCAGCTCGGCAAAGACTAGCGGGGGGCCCCAAGAGACCCAGTACTTC. Encoded protein: CASSSAKTSGGPQETQYF.

This chain links TRBV19 with TRBJ2-1, with 7 bases matching TRBD1. Germline lookup yields CDR1 LNHDA and CDR2 SQIVND (reference sequence). This CDR3 contains 13 residues. V shed 9 bases and J 4 bases; nucleotides not matched to a gene: 6. CDR3 sequence: CASGTDSYNEQFF. The CDR3 DNA reads as TGTGCCAGCGGGACAGACAGTTACAATGAGCAGTTCTTC.

The V call is TRBV5-7, the J call TRBJ2-7; the D gene is possibly TRBD1 (5 bases). TRBV5-7 is sorted into the ORF group, with uncertain function. This CDR3 region has 14 residues. Trimming took 5 bases from V and 3 from J, leaving 15 bases between them. The CDR3 DNA follows: TGTGCCAGCAGGCCTACAGGTACGGTCTACGAGCAGTACTTC. This encodes CASRPTGTVYEQYF.

J is TRBJ1-6 and V is TRBV6-1; 12 bases line up with TRBD1. The CDR3 has 17 residues. J lost 7 bases, V lost 4 bases, and 8 bases had no gene match. Germline V gene data show CDR1 as MNHNS and CDR2 as SASEGT. The CDR3 loop reads CASSGEPGTGGNSPLHF. The CDR3 DNA is TGTGCCAGCAGTGGAGAGCCCGGGACAGGGGGCAATTCACCCCTCCACTTT.

With respect to this clone: This sample includes further DNA sequences coding for the same CDR3. This sequence joins TRBV9 and TRBJ1-6, with 8 bases aligning to TRBD1. This CDR3 contains 15 residues. Trimming at V came to 0 bases and at J to 9 bases, leaving 5 bases not matched to a gene. Germline CDR1 is SGDLS and CDR2 is YYNGEE. The CDR3 nucleotides read TGTGCCAGCAGCGTAGATTCAGGGGGCGTTTCACCCCTCCACTTT. Translated, it gives CASSVDSGGVSPLHF.

This chain uses TRBV25-1 with TRBJ2-1, with 9 bases lining up with TRBD1. With 7 bases clipped from V and 8 bases from J, the junction kept 6 bases outside the gene matches. This CDR3 region has 13 residues. Per the germline V gene, CDR1 is MGHDK and CDR2 is SYGVNS. The CDR3 DNA reads TGTGCCAGCACGACAGGGGGGGGCGATGAGCAGTTCTTC. This translates into CASTTGGGDEQFF.

The rearrangement joins TRBV30 to TRBJ1-2, with 8 bases aligning to TRBD1. The CDR3 runs 16 residues. V shed 1 base and J 5 bases; nucleotides not matched to a gene: 12. Germline V gene lookup returns CDR1 GTSNPN and CDR2 SVGIG (reference sequence). CDR3 sequence reads: CAWSDVMQGAKYGYTF. The DNA for the CDR3 is TGTGCCTGGAGTGATGTAATGCAGGGGGCAAAATATGGCTACACCTTC.

The count of this clone is one. The V and J genes are TRBV18 and TRBJ1-2; the D gene is possibly TRBD1 (5 bases). The CDR3 contains 14 residues. From germline, CDR1 is KGHSH and CDR2 LQKENI. Trimming removed 6 bases from V and 2 bases from J, with 13 bases in between. The DNA for the CDR3 is TGTGCCAGCTCCAAGTGGGCAGGGAACTATGGCTACACCTTC. Translation: CASSKWAGNYGYTF.

The V gene is TRBV4-1, the J gene TRBJ1-5, with 7 bases that match TRBD1. The CDR3 consists of 16 residues. The trim removed 3 bases at V and 2 bases at J, leaving 7 bases unmatched. Germline V lookup: CDR1 MGHRA, CDR2 YSYEKL. DNA for the CDR3: TGCGCCAGCAGCCATACCGACAGGGAAGGCAATCAGCCCCAGCATTTT. Translated, it gives CASSHTDREGNQPQHF.